This TCR beta chain was identified in a study of cytomegalovirus exposure and HLA in healthy donors. Findings and caveats of the study: Common viral pathogens (according to a later analysis) appeared linked to several of the most significant clusters. Among TCR beta chains of equal frequency, HLA-associated ones were more clonally expanded in a later analysis.

Details on this clone: Its antigen remains unknown.

The PCR contained 60 Vbeta and 13 Jbeta primers. Some clones are missing from TCRdb's copy, which holds only in-frame ones; the method was immunoSEQ multiplex PCR. Of 150,000 to 200,000 clones in the sample, about 78% were seen once. Germline lookup yields CDR1 SNHLY and CDR2 FYNNEI. This CDR3 region has 11 residues. V dropped 4 bases and J dropped 6 bases, with 6 bases sitting between them. V gene TRBV2 combines with J gene TRBJ1-1; D uncertain. Material: PBMCs. The clonotype originates from a man aged 40-49 years in good health and CMV-seronegative. The CDR3 sequence is CASSVSPEAFF. In DNA form, the CDR3 reads TGTGCCAGCAGTGTGAGCCCTGAAGCTTTCTTT.